The clone carrying this T cell receptor (beta chain) was seen more than once but under ten times. Its antigen is currently unknown. The data derive from a study of T-cell memory formation after mild COVID-19. Study-level background: TCR clusters were mostly donor specific. General study findings and limits: CD4+ bias marked clones expanding day 15 to 37, unlike balanced contracting clones. Contracting CD4+ clones sat mainly in CM and EM; CD8+ in EMRA.

CDR3 length: 15 amino acids. V dropped 4 bases and J dropped 3 bases, with 13 bases sitting between them. MiXCR, run by TCRdb on the 5' RACE reads, gives a single entry per CDR3 protein. The repertoire holds fewer than 450,000 distinct CDR3 sequences, with about 24% as singletons. This TCR was sampled from an adult woman who had mild COVID-19 (a few samples of this study predate the infection). Cell type and time point are not known. The sequencing sample was made of PBMCs or a T cell subset sorted from them (not recorded which). V usage is TRBV12-3 or TRBV12-4 and J usage is TRBJ2-1; TRBD2 might be the D (7 bases). For the CDR3, the DNA is TGTGCCAGCAGTTCTCGGGGGGCCGGCTACAATGAGCAGTTCTTC. It codes for CASSSRGAGYNEQFF.